These 16 T cell receptor beta chains were sequenced from one sample in a study of neoadjuvant anti-PD-1 for oral cavity cancer. The method was immunoSEQ multiplex PCR; TCRdb's version includes in-frame clones alone and lacks a portion of them. The sample has over 15,000 clones; about three fifths are singletons. The sequencing used PBMCs, collected before nivolumab (anti-PD-1) treatment. The origin of the receptors is a person aged 35-80 years with oral cavity squamous cell carcinoma.

In this sample, this clone turned up a few times. This sequence joins TRBV7-2 and TRBJ2-2, with 7 positions matching TRBD2. V was pared by 10 bases and J by 5 bases, with 7 bases of the junction left unmatched. From germline, CDR1 is SGHTA and CDR2 FQGNSA. This CDR3 spans 13 amino acids. CDR3 bases: TGTGCCACCCCCCCGCGGGAGACCGGGGAGCTGTTTTTT. It yields the protein CATPPRETGELFF.

The rearrangement links TRBV9 to TRBJ2-5; D remains ambiguous. Germline V CDR1 and CDR2: SGDLS, YYNGEE. The CDR3 length is 13 residues. V shed 3 bases and J shed 0 bases, with 6 bases lying between them. This chain's CDR3 is CASSAHHQETQYF. The CDR3 nucleotides read TGTGCCAGCAGCGCCCACCACCAAGAGACCCAGTACTTC.

The J gene is TRBJ1-4, the V gene TRBV9; D unresolved. Germline-derived CDR1 and CDR2 are SGDLS and YYNGEE. There are 13 residues in the CDR3. V shed 7 bases and J shed 4 bases, with 11 bases lying between them. The CDR3 DNA reads as TGTGCCAGCCAACCGCCCTATAATGAAAAACTGTTTTTT. Residues: CASQPPYNEKLFF.

The V gene is TRBV5-1, the J gene TRBJ1-1; D gene ambiguous. Deletions cut 4 bases from V and 0 bases from J, with 10 bases between. The CDR3 length is 14 residues. Germline V gene data show CDR1 as SGHRS and CDR2 as YFSETQ. Written as DNA, the CDR3 is TGCGCCAGCAGCCTAGGTGGGATGAACACTGAAGCTTTCTTT. It encodes CASSLGGMNTEAFF.

This clone has just a few counts. The V and J genes are TRBV6-6 and TRBJ2-2; 7 positions match TRBD2. The CDR3 totals 13 residues. The trim removed 8 bases at V and 6 bases at J, leaving 6 bases unmatched. Germline V lookup: CDR1 MNHNY, CDR2 SVGAGI (reference sequence). The CDR3 is CASGTSGAGELFF. As DNA, the CDR3 is TGTGCCAGCGGAACCAGCGGGGCCGGGGAGCTGTTTTTT.

The V call is TRBV5-8, the J call TRBJ2-7; D unclear. Germline V gene sequence: CDR1 SGHTS, CDR2 YDEGEE. The CDR3 sequence is 12 residues long. The V and J ends lost 5 bases and 4 bases respectively, with 10 bases between them. The CDR3 loop reads CASRSLGYEQYF. In DNA form, the CDR3 reads TGTGCCAGCAGATCCCTAGGTTACGAGCAGTACTTC.

This clone was detected a few times. The rearrangement uses TRBV28 and TRBJ2-1; 15 bases match TRBD2. J lost 15 bases, V lost 4 bases, and 10 bases had no gene match. The CDR3 consists of 15 residues. CDR1 and CDR2 from the germline V gene are MDHEN and SYDVKM. Written as DNA, the CDR3 is TGTGCCAGCAGTTCCGGACTAGCGGGAGGGCCAGTCCGGTTCTTC. Residues: CASSSGLAGGPVRFF.

This sequence joins TRBV19 and TRBJ2-2; 13 nucleotides line up with TRBD2. Trimming removed 6 bases from V and 6 bases from J; junction bases left unmatched: 4. This CDR3 is built from 15 residues. CDR1 and CDR2 from the germline V gene are LNHDA and SQIVND (reference sequence). CDR3 nucleotide sequence: TGTGCCAGTAGGCTACTAGCGGGAGGGGCCGGGGAGCTGTTTTTT. Translating gives CASRLLAGGAGELFF.

The rearrangement links TRBV7-9 to TRBJ2-1; 10 nucleotides match TRBD2. V trimming: 1 base; J trimming: 4 bases; junction bases outside the gene matches: 4. Germline lookup yields CDR1 SEHNR and CDR2 FQNEAQ (reference sequence). The CDR3 totals 16 residues. The CDR3 DNA reads TGTGCCAGCAGCTTAGTCCTAGCGGGAGCGTACAATGAGCAGTTCTTC. Translating it yields CASSLVLAGAYNEQFF. The complete variable domain, with remaining parts taken from reference TRBV7-9 and TRBJ2-1, reads DTGVSQNPRHKITKRGQNVTFRCDPISEHNRLYWYRQTLGQGPEFLTYFQNEAQLEKSRLLSDRFSAERPKGSFSTLEIQRTEQGDSAMYLCASSLVLAGAYNEQFFGPGTRLTVL.

This chain connects TRBV14 to TRBJ2-3; the D gene is possibly TRBD2 (6 bases). CDR1 is SGHDN and CDR2 is FVKESK in the germline V gene. CDR3 length: 16 amino acids. V shed 0 bases and J shed 4 bases, with 14 bases lying between them. CDR3 nucleotide sequence: TGTGCCAGCAGCCAAGATGGGAGGATCGGGGCAGATACGCAGTATTTT. Protein: CASSQDGRIGADTQYF.

The V call is TRBV19, the J call TRBJ2-2, with 7 positions matching TRBD1. The junction had 16 bases not matched to a gene; V was cut back by 10 bases and J by 5 bases. The length of the CDR3 is 16 residues. Germline-derived CDR1 and CDR2 are LNHDA and SQIVND (reference sequence). The CDR3 nucleotides are TGTGCCATCAGTTCAACAGGGGCGCTGGGTACCGGGGAGCTGTTTTTT. Its translation: CAISSTGALGTGELFF. Filled out from reference TRBV19 and TRBJ2-2, the complete variable domain reads DGGITQSPKYLFRKEGQNVTLSCEQNLNHDAMYWYRQDPGQGLRLIYYSQIVNDFQKGDIAEGYSVSREKKESFPLTVTSAQKNPTAFYLCAISSTGALGTGELFFGEGSRLTVL.

The rearrangement uses TRBV4-1 and TRBJ1-5, with TRBD1 matching over 10 bases. Germline CDR1 reads MGHRA; CDR2 reads YSYEKL. There are 15 residues in the CDR3. J was trimmed by 7 bases and V by 4 bases; bases with no gene match: 7. The CDR3 coding sequence is TGCGCCAGCAGCCCAGGGGACAGGGGAAAACAGCCCCAGCATTTT. Translation: CASSPGDRGKQPQHF.

The chain joins TRBV6-5 to TRBJ1-3, with 8 bases aligning to TRBD1. There are 15 residues in the CDR3. V lost 5 bases to trimming and J lost 0 bases; unmatched junction nucleotides: 3. CDR1 and CDR2 from the germline V gene are MNHEY and SVGAGI. CDR3 loop: CASSPTGGSGNTIYF. The CDR3 region has the DNA TGTGCCAGCAGTCCTACAGGGGGCTCTGGAAACACCATATATTTT.

The rearrangement uses TRBV5-6 and TRBJ2-3; no clear D. The CDR3 is made up of 14 amino acids. The V gene lost 0 bases and the J gene lost 0 bases, with 5 bases spanning the gap. Germline assignment: CDR1 SGHDT and CDR2 YYEEEE. The CDR3 region is CASSLVVSTDTQYF. In nucleotides, the CDR3 is TGTGCCAGCAGCTTGGTGGTAAGCACAGATACGCAGTATTTT.

This rearrangement joins TRBV28 to TRBJ1-2, with D perhaps TRBD1 (6 bases). Germline CDR1 reads MDHEN; CDR2 reads SYDVKM. V lost 6 bases and J lost 1, with 12 bases in between. The CDR3 contains 14 residues. CDR3 sequence: CASRTGSLNYGYTF. The CDR3 region has the DNA TGTGCCAGCAGAACAGGGTCCCTTAACTATGGCTACACCTTC.

The V call is TRBV5-1, the J call TRBJ1-2, with 8 positions matching TRBD1. The CDR3 is 15 amino acids. Germline CDR1 and CDR2: SGHRS and YFSETQ. V dropped 0 bases and J dropped 2; count of bases not matched to a gene: 3. CDR3 loop: CASSLDRGINYGYTF. In nucleotides, the CDR3 is TGCGCCAGCAGCTTGGACAGGGGGATCAACTATGGCTACACCTTC.